This section outlines one TCR beta chain sequence together with its context. What antigen it recognizes has not been identified. Base qualities are not provided; no much larger clone lies one nucleotide away. The V end gives up 5 bases and the J end 1 base, leaving 3 bases in the junction not matched to a gene. CDR3 length: 14 amino acids, cysteine to phenylalanine. The DNA shown is the 42-base CDR3, in frame from base 1. CDR1 is given as SGHAT and CDR2 as FQNNGV, both from the germline V gene. This record belongs to a study of blood T cell repertoires in COVID-19 (TCRdb year 2020). In terms of the full investigation: Samples covering the acute and convalescent phases of COVID-19 were provided by collaborators in the United States, Italy and Spain. Where available, HLA class I and class II types were taken from metadata supplied by the sample provider and were not determined by assay-based typing. Sample metadata almost always included a de-identified subject ID, COVID-19 status, age in years and sex. Samples came from the ongoing ImmuneRACE study (first 160 participants) plus 1,254 subjects from 6 global collaborators. The material from the prospective study consisted of cDNA or gDNA derived from T cells, B-cell-depleted T cells, or PBMCs. Subjects who had been exposed to COVID-19, were actively infected with it, or had recovered from it provided the deeply sampled blood TCRbeta repertoires that made up the dataset. The repertoires were released in a freely available public database meant as a resource for research on the immune response to SARS-CoV-2.

Collaborating institutions collected whole blood in K2EDTA tubes following their own protocols. Collaborator samples were shipped for TCRbeta analysis as frozen whole blood, isolated PBMCs, or DNA extracted from either sample type. Summary of the overall study and its limitations: The quantity of clinical and demographic metadata differed by source and by participant and was supplied without curation.

The immunoSEQ Assay, a bias-controlled multiplex PCR, was used to amplify TCRbeta CDR3 regions from genomic DNA. On the study's bioinformatics: The number of nucleated cells in each sample was estimated by amplification of reference gene primers within the assay. To quantify the absolute abundance of each unique TCRbeta CDR3 rearrangement, sequence reads were collapsed and filtered. For each sample, productive Simpson clonality was calculated by taking the square root of Simpson's diversity index across productive rearrangements. Held by TCRdb, this immuneACCESS table contains in-frame sequences only and omits some clones. Under half of the omission traces to an unresolved V gene where checked; the cause of the rest is unknown. Clone size and the V and J calls come from that table; the DNA yielded D and trimming. The sample contains 72,000 or so clones, about 89% of them found a single time. Together, the top ten hold less than 15% of the sample.

Specimen: peripheral blood. The chain is encoded by TRBV11-2 joined to TRBJ2-5; 8 of the junction bases match TRBD1. The receptor comes from a woman aged 55-69 years with acute or convalescent COVID-19. The bases are TGTGCCAGCAGCCGGGACAGGTCCCAAGAGACCCAGTACTTC. It encodes CASSRDRSQETQYF.